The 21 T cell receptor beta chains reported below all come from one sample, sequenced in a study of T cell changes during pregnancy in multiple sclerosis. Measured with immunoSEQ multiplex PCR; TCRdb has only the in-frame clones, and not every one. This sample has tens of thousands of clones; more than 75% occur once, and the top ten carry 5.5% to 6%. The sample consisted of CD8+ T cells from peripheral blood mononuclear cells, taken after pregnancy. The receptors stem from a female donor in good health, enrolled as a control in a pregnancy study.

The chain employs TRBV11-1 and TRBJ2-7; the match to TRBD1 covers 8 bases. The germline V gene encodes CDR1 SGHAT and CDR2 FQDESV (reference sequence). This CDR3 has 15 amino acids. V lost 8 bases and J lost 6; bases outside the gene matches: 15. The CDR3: CASCNQGARVCEQYF. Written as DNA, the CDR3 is TGTGCCAGCTGCAATCAGGGGGCACGTGTCTGCGAGCAGTACTTC.

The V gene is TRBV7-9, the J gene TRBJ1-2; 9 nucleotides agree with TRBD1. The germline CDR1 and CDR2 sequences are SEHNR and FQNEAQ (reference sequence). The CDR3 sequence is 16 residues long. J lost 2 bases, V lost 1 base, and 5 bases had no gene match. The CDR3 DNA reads TGTGCCAGCAGCTTAGGAACAGGGGGCTCCAACTATGGCTACACCTTC. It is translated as CASSLGTGGSNYGYTF.

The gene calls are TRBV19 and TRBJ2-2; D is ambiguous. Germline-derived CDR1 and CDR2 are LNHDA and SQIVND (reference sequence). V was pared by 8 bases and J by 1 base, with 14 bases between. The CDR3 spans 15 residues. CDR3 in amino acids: CASYGLPMNTGELFF. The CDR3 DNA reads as TGTGCCAGTTATGGGCTCCCTATGAACACCGGGGAGCTGTTTTTT.

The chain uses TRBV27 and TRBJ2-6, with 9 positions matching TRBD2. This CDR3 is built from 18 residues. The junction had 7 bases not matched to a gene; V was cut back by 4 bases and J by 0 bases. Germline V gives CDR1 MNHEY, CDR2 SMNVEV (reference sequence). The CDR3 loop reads CASSSFSGGGSGANVLTF. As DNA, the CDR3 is TGTGCCAGCAGTTCCTTTAGCGGGGGAGGCTCTGGGGCCAACGTCCTGACTTTC.

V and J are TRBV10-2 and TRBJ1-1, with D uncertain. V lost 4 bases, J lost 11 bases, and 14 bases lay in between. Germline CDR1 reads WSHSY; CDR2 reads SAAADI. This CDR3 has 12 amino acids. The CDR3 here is CASSGQIEVAFF. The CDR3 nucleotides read TGCGCCAGCAGTGGGCAGATAGAGGTGGCTTTCTTT.

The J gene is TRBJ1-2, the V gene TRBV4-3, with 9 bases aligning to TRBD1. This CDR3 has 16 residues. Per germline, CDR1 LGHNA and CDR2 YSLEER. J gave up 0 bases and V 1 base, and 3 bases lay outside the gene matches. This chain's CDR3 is CASSQAGDRANYGYTF. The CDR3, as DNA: TGCGCCAGCAGCCAAGCCGGGGACAGGGCTAACTATGGCTACACCTTC.

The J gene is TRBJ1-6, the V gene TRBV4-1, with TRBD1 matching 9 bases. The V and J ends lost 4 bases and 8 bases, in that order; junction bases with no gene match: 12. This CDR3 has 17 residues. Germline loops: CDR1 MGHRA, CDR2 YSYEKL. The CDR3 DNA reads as TGCGCCAGCAGCCCAAGGGAGACACAGGGGGCATATTCACCCCTCCACTTT. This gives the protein CASSPRETQGAYSPLHF.

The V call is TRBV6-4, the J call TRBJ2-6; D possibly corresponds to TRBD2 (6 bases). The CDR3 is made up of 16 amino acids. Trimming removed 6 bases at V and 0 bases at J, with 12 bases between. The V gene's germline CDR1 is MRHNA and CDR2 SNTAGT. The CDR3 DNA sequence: TGTGCCAGCAGCCTCACAGCGGGCTCTGGGGCCAACGTCCTGACTTTC. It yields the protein CASSLTAGSGANVLTF.

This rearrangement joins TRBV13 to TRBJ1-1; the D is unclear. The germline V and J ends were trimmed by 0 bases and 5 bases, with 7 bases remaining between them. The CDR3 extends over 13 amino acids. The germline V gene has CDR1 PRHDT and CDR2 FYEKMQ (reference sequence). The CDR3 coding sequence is TGTGCCAGCAGCTTAGGTCCGAGTACTGAAGCTTTCTTT. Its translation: CASSLGPSTEAFF. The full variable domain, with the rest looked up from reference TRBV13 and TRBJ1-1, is AAGVIQSPRHLIKEKRETATLKCYPIPRHDTVYWYQQGPGQDPQFLISFYEKMQSDKGSIPDRFSAQQFSDYHSELNMSSLELGDSALYFCASSLGPSTEAFFGQGTRLTVV.

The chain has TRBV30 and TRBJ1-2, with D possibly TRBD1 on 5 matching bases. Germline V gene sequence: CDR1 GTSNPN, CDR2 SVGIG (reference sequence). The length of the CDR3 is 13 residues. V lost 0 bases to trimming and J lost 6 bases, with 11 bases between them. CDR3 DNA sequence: TGTGCCTGGAGTGTAGGTCAGGGTAATGGCTACACCTTC. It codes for CAWSVGQGNGYTF.

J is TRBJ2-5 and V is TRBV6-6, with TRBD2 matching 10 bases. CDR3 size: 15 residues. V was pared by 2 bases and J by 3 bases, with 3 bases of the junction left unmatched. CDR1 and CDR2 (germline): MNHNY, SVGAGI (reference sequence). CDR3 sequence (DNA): TGTGCCAGCAGTTACGGGCTAGCGGGGGAAGAGACCCAGTACTTC. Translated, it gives CASSYGLAGEETQYF.

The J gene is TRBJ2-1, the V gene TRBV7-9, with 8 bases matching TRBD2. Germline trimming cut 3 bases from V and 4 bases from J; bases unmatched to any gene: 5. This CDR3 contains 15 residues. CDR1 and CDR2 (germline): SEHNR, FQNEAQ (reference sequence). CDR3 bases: TGTGCCAGCAGCTTCCCCGGGGGGGCTTACAATGAGCAGTTCTTC. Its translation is CASSFPGGAYNEQFF.

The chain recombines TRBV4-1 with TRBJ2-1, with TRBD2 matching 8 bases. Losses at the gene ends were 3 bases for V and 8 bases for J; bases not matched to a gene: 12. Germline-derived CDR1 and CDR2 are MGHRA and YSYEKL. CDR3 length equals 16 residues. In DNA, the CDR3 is TGCGCCAGCAGCCACTCCCGGGGGGGGGCAGGGGATGAGCAGTTCTTC. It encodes CASSHSRGGAGDEQFF.

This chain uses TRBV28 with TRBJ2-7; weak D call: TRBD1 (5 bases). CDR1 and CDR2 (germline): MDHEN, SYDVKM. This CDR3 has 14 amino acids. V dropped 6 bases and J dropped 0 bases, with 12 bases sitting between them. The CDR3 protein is CASSHRQSSYEQYF. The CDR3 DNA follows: TGTGCCAGCAGCCACCGACAGTCCTCCTACGAGCAGTACTTC.

Here the CDR3 DNA reads TGTGCCAGCAGCTTAGCCCCGGGACAGGGGTTTGAAAGCTACACCTTC. Translated, it gives CASSLAPGQGFESYTF. This sequence joins TRBV11-1 and TRBJ1-2; 10 bases are shared with TRBD1. J was trimmed by 9 bases and V by 0 bases; bases with no gene match: 10. This CDR3 has 16 residues. CDR1 SGHAT and CDR2 FQDESV come from the germline V gene (reference sequence).

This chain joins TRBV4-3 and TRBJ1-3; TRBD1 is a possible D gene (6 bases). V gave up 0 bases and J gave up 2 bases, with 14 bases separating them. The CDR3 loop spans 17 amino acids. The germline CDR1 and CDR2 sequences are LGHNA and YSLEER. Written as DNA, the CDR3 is TGCGCCAGCAGCCAAGATTTAGGGGGAAACACTGGAAACACCATATATTTT. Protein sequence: CASSQDLGGNTGNTIYF.

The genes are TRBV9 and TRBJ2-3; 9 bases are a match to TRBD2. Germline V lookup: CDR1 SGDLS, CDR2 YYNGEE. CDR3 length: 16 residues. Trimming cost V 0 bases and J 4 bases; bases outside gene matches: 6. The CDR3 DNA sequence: TGTGCCAGCAGCGTAGGGCTAGCGGGGTTCTCAGATACGCAGTATTTT. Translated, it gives CASSVGLAGFSDTQYF.

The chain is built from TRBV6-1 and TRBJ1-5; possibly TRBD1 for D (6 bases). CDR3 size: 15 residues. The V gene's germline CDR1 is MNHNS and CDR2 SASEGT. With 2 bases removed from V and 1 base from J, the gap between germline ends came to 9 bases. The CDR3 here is CASSEFTGSNQPQHF. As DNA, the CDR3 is TGTGCCAGCAGTGAATTCACAGGGAGCAATCAGCCCCAGCATTTT.

The DNA of the CDR3 is TGTGCCTGGAGTCCGTTCTCTGGAAACACCATATATTTT. As protein: CAWSPFSGNTIYF. The chain joins TRBV30 to TRBJ1-3; D gene unclear. Germline-derived CDR1 and CDR2 are GTSNPN and SVGIG (reference sequence). This CDR3 has 13 amino acids. V shed 2 bases and J shed 0 bases, with 5 bases lying between them.

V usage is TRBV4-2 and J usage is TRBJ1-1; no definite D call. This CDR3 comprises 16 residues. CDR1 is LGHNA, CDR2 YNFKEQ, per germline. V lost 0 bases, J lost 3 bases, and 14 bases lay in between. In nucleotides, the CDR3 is TGTGCCAGCAGCCAAGAGGGGTCTGGAGGTGACACTGAAGCTTTCTTT. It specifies CASSQEGSGGDTEAFF.

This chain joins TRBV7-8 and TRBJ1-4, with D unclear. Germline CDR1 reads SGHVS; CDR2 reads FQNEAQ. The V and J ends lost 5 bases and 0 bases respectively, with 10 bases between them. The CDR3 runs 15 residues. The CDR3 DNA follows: TGTGCCAGCAGCCGCAGTCTTTCAACTAATGAAAAACTGTTTTTT. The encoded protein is CASSRSLSTNEKLFF.